This T cell receptor beta chain is drawn from a study of CD8 T cells in ankylosing spondylitis. Study-wide results and limits: A subset of motif variants has previously been described in the synovial fluid and blood of reactive arthritis.

CDR1 and CDR2 (germline): MNHEY, SVGAGI. The CDR3 is 15 amino acids. Trimming stripped 4 bases from V and 4 bases from J, with 15 bases between. Ten or more counts support this clonotype. The antigen is undetermined. A read error may be the cause here, since a much bigger clone is one base away. TCRdb passed the 5' RACE reads through MiXCR, listing each CDR3 protein once. The table lists 35,000 or so distinct CDR3 sequences, 4.5% to 6% of them singletons. The sequencing input was blood, either unsorted or a sorted T cell fraction (not recorded which). This sequence was found in a male donor with ankylosing spondylitis or in good health (not recorded which). The genes are TRBV6-5 and TRBJ2-3; D possibly corresponds to TRBD2 (6 bases). The CDR3 loop reads CASSCSLGGSDTQYF. CDR3 coding DNA: TGTGCCAGCAGTTGCTCCTTGGGGGGATCAGATACGCAGTATTTT.